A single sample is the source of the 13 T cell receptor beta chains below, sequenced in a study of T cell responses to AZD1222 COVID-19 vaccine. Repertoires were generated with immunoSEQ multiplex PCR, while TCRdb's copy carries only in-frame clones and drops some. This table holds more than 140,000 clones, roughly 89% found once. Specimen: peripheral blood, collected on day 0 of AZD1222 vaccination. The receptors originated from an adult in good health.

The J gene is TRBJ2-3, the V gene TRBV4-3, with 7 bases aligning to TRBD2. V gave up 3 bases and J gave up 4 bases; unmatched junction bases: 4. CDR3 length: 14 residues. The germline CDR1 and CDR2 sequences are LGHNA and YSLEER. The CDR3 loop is CASSQGREPDTQYF. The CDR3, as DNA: TGCGCCAGCAGCCAGGGGAGGGAGCCAGATACGCAGTATTTT.

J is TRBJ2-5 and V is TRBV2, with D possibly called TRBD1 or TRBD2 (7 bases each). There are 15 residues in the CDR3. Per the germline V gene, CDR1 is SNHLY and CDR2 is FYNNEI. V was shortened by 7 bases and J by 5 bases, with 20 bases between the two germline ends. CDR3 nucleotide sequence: TGTGCCAGCAAGAGACAGGGAGGGCCCAGCGAGACCCAGTACTTC. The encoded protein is CASKRQGGPSETQYF.

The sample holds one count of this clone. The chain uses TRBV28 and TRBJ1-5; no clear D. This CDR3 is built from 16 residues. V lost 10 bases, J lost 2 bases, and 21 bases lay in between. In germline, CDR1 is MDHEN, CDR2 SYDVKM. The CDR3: CAISVGRGAGNQPQHF. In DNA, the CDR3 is TGTGCCATTAGCGTGGGTCGGGGTGCGGGCAATCAGCCCCAGCATTTT.

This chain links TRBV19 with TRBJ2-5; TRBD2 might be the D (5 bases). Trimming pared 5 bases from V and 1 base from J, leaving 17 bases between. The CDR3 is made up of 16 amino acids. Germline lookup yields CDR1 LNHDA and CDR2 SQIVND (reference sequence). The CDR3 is CASSSIGRESQETQYF. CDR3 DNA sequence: TGTGCCAGTAGTTCAATTGGAAGGGAGTCCCAAGAGACCCAGTACTTC.

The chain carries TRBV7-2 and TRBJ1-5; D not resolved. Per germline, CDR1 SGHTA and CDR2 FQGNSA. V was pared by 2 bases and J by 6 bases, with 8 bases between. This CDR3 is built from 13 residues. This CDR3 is CASSLNRRQPQHF. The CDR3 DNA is TGTGCCAGCAGCTTAAACCGACGTCAGCCCCAGCATTTT.

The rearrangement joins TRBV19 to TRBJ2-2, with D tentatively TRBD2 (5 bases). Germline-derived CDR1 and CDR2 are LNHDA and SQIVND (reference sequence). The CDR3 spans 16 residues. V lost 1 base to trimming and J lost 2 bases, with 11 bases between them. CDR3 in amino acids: CASSIVGGGNTGELFF. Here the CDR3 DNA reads TGTGCCAGTAGTATAGTCGGCGGAGGAAACACCGGGGAGCTGTTTTTT.

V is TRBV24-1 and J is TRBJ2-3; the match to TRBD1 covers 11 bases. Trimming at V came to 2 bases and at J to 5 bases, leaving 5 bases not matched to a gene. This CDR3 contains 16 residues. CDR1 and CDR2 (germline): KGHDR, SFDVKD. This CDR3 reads CATSDWTGGFIDTQYF. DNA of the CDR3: TGTGCCACCAGTGATTGGACAGGGGGCTTTATAGATACGCAGTATTTT.

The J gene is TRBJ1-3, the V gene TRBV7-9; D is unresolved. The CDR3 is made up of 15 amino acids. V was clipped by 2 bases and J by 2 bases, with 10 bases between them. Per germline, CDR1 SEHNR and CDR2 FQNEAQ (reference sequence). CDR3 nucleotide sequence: TGTGCCAGCAGCTTAATCGGGAACACTGGAAACACCATATATTTT. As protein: CASSLIGNTGNTIYF.

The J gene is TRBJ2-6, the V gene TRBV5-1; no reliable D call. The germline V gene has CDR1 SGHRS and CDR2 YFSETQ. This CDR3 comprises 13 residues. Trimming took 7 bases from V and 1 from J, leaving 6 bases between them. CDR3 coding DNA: TGCGCCAGCCAAAGTTCTGGGGCCAACGTCCTGACTTTC. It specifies CASQSSGANVLTF.

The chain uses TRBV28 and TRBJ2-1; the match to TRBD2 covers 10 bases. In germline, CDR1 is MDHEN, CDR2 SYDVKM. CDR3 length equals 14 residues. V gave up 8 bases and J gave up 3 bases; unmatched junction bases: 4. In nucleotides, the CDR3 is TGTGCCAGCCAGACTAGCGGGCGCTACAATGAGCAGTTCTTC. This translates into CASQTSGRYNEQFF.

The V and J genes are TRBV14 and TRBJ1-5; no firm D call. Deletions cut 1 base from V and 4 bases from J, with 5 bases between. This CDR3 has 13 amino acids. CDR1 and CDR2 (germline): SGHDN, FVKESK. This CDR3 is CASSQGMNQPQHF. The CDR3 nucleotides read TGTGCCAGCAGCCAAGGGATGAATCAGCCCCAGCATTTT. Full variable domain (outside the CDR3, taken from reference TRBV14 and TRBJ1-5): EAGVTQFPSHSVIEKGQTVTLRCDPISGHDNLYWYRRVMGKEIKFLLHFVKESKQDESGMPNNRFLAERTGGTYSTLKVQPAELEDSGVYFCASSQGMNQPQHFGDGTRLSIL.

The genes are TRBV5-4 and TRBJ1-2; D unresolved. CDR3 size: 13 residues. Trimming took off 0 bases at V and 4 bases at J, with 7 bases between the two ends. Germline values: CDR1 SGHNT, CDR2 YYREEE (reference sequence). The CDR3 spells CASSLARFYGYTF. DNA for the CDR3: TGTGCCAGCAGCTTGGCCCGGTTCTATGGCTACACCTTC.

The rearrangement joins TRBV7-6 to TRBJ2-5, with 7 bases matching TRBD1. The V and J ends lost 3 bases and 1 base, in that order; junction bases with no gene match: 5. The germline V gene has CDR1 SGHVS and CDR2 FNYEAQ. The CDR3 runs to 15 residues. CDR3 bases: TGTGCCAGCAGCTTGACAGGGTCCCGCCAAGAGACCCAGTACTTC. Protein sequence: CASSLTGSRQETQYF.